One and the same sample provided the 9 T cell receptor beta chains below, sequenced in a study of T cell repertoires in cytomegalovirus infection. In TCRdb, the reads were re-called with MiXCR into one record per CDR3 protein. Among fewer than 550,000 distinct CDR3 sequences listed, 16% were seen once. The sample taken for sequencing was CD8+ T cells from PBMCs. These receptors all stem from a human donor in good health (CMV status not recorded). Some clones in this sample may be carry-over from other donors' samples.

The chain joins TRBV7-9 to TRBJ2-1, with 11 bases identical to TRBD1. Unmatched junction bases numbered 3, after V lost 1 base and J lost 7 bases. From germline, CDR1 is SEHNR and CDR2 FQNEAQ (reference sequence). This CDR3 contains 15 residues. The CDR3 DNA reads as TGTGCCAGCAGCTTAGGGGACAGGGGGAATAATGAGCAGTTCTTC. Protein product: CASSLGDRGNNEQFF.

This clonotype was seen many times. The chain is built from TRBV29-1 and TRBJ2-7; D might be TRBD1 (6 bases). Germline CDR1 is SQVTM and CDR2 is ANQGSEA. This CDR3 has 12 residues. V was shortened by 6 bases and J by 6 bases, with 15 bases between the two germline ends. As DNA, the CDR3 is TGCAGCGTCCACGGACAGCGAGGCGAGCAGTACTTC. This codes for CSVHGQRGEQYF.

The CDR3 protein is CASSPGDSHNEQFF. For the CDR3, the DNA is TGCGCCAGCAGCCCTGGGGACAGCCACAATGAGCAGTTCTTC. The rearrangement joins TRBV4-1 to TRBJ2-1; 7 nucleotides align to TRBD1. J lost 5 bases, V lost 4 bases, and 5 bases had no gene match. The CDR3 totals 14 residues. Looked up from germline, CDR1 is MGHRA and CDR2 is YSYEKL.

V usage is TRBV19 and J usage is TRBJ2-7, with TRBD1 as a possible D gene (6 bases). The CDR3 length is 14 residues. Trimming took off 5 bases at V and 4 bases at J, with 15 bases between the two ends. The V gene's germline CDR1 is LNHDA and CDR2 SQIVND (reference sequence). CDR3 residues: CASSSTYTGYEQYF. DNA for the CDR3: TGTGCCAGTAGTTCAACCTATACAGGGTACGAGCAGTACTTC. The entire variable domain, with the rest obtained from reference TRBV19 and TRBJ2-7, is as follows: DGGITQSPKYLFRKEGQNVTLSCEQNLNHDAMYWYRQDPGQGLRLIYYSQIVNDFQKGDIAEGYSVSREKKESFPLTVTSAQKNPTAFYLCASSSTYTGYEQYFGPGTRLTVT.

This clonotype was recorded many times. The J gene is TRBJ2-2, the V gene TRBV28; weak D call: TRBD2 (7 bases). V was shortened by 3 bases and J by 4 bases, with 12 bases between the two germline ends. This CDR3 is built from 15 residues. Germline CDR1 MDHEN, CDR2 SYDVKM. CDR3 residues: CASSLGGPGTGELFF. The CDR3 nucleotides are TGTGCCAGCAGTTTGGGGGGGCCAGGCACCGGGGAGCTGTTTTTT. The whole variable domain, filled in from reference TRBV28 and TRBJ2-2, reads DVKVTQSSRYLVKRTGEKVFLECVQDMDHENMFWYRQDPGLGLRLIYFSYDVKMKEKGDIPEGYSVSREKKERFSLILESASTNQTSMYLCASSLGGPGTGELFFGEGSRLTVL.

This clonotype was counted at least ten times. The rearrangement links TRBV7-6 to TRBJ2-5; D remains unclear. Trimming stripped 1 base from V and 1 base from J, with 4 bases between. The V gene's germline CDR1 is SGHVS and CDR2 FNYEAQ. This CDR3 has 13 residues. The CDR3 nucleotides read TGTGCCAGCAGCTTAGAGGGCCAAGAGACCCAGTACTTC. Translated: CASSLEGQETQYF.

The genes are TRBV29-1 and TRBJ2-3; tentatively, D is TRBD1 or TRBD2 (5 bases each). Trimming removed 5 bases at V and 6 bases at J, with 24 bases between. CDR1 is SQVTM, CDR2 ANQGSEA, per germline. The CDR3 consists of 16 residues. CDR3 loop: CSVPLPGPTFPDTQYF. The DNA for the CDR3 is TGCAGCGTTCCTTTACCGGGACCGACGTTTCCGGATACGCAGTATTTT.

In this sample, this clonotype turned up many times. The chain has TRBV4-1 and TRBJ2-1; 11 positions match TRBD2. CDR3 size: 16 residues. Germline V lookup: CDR1 MGHRA, CDR2 YSYEKL. Trimming cost V 1 base and J 9 bases; bases outside gene matches: 8. The CDR3 DNA is TGCGCCAGCAGCCAAGGGTTAGCGGGGGGGCACGTTGAGCAGTTCTTC. Amino acid sequence: CASSQGLAGGHVEQFF.

This clonotype was detected a few times. The CDR3 loop is CASTQQFF. The CDR3 DNA is TGTGCCAGCACCCAGCAGTTCTTC. This rearrangement joins TRBV27 to TRBJ2-1; D call uncertain. The germline gives CDR1 MNHEY, CDR2 SMNVEV (reference sequence). This CDR3 spans 8 amino acids. V dropped 7 bases and J dropped 11 bases, with 3 bases sitting between them.